These 32 T cell receptor beta chains share one sample of origin, sequenced in a study of graft-versus-host responses after intestinal transplantation. These receptors lack a known antigen. This table comes from immunoSEQ multiplex PCR, and its TCRdb copy is limited to in-frame clones, with some not included. Of about 99,000 clones listed, 85% to 95% are singletons. The sample was unstimulated CD8+ T cells sorted from spleen or lymph node cells, taken before transplant. The receptors derive from a human donor who was the organ donor for an intestinal transplant.

The chain employs TRBV6-5 and TRBJ2-4; the D is unclear. The CDR3 is made up of 14 amino acids. The germline gives CDR1 MNHEY, CDR2 SVGAGI. V was trimmed by 5 bases and J by 7 bases, leaving 15 bases between them. CDR3 in DNA: TGTGCCAGCAGTGAGCCCTCAGGTGCCAACATTCAGTACTTC. This gives the protein CASSEPSGANIQYF.

The CDR3 region is CASSVGAGVMTDTQYF. The CDR3 bases are TGTGCCAGCAGCGTAGGAGCGGGAGTTATGACAGATACGCAGTATTTT. The V call is TRBV9, the J call TRBJ2-3; 8 nucleotides agree with TRBD2. Trimming took 0 bases from V and 3 from J; bases not matched to a gene: 6. The V gene's germline CDR1 is SGDLS and CDR2 YYNGEE. This CDR3 contains 16 residues.

The chain links TRBV5-1 to TRBJ2-1, with 9 bases fitting TRBD2. This CDR3 contains 16 residues. Germline CDR1 and CDR2: SGHRS and YFSETQ. With 1 base clipped from V and 4 bases from J, the junction kept 6 bases outside the gene matches. The DNA for the CDR3 is TGCGCCAGCAGCTTGCTTATTGCGGGGGGGTACAATGAGCAGTTCTTC. Protein product: CASSLLIAGGYNEQFF. The whole variable domain, filled in from reference TRBV5-1 and TRBJ2-1, reads KAGVTQTPRYLIKTRGQQVTLSCSPISGHRSVSWYQQTPGQGLQFLFEYFSETQRNKGNFPGRFSGRQFSNSRSEMNVSTLELGDSALYLCASSLLIAGGYNEQFFGPGTRLTVL.

As regards this clone: The CDR3 carries no conserved terminal phenylalanine or tryptophan, so it likely arises from a read error. The limits of the CDR3 on the DNA are not certain, so only TCRdb's listed CDR3 is given. The J gene is TRBJ1-2, the V gene TRBV4-1; the table's D call, TRBD1, was not checked against the DNA. Germline lookup yields CDR1 MGHRA and CDR2 YSYEKL. 12 amino acids form the CDR3, both terminal residues included. This chain's CDR3 is CASSLFGSGGAH.

This clone was counted a single time. This sequence joins TRBV4-2 and TRBJ1-2; D might be TRBD1 (6 bases). V shed 0 bases and J shed 6 bases, with 17 bases lying between them. This CDR3 has 16 residues. Germline V gene sequence: CDR1 LGHNA, CDR2 YNFKEQ. CDR3 sequence: CASSQEITGGSNGYTF. DNA of the CDR3: TGTGCCAGCAGCCAAGAGATAACGGGGGGCTCCAATGGCTACACCTTC.

The CDR3 sequence is CASSLLGISRSYNEQFF. CDR3 coding DNA: TGTGCCAGCAGCTTATTGGGCATATCTCGCTCCTACAATGAGCAGTTCTTC. This chain links TRBV13 with TRBJ2-1; D gene ambiguous. The ends were cut back, 2 bases at V and 0 bases at J, with 14 bases in the middle. The CDR3 extends over 17 amino acids. Germline CDR1 PRHDT, CDR2 FYEKMQ (reference sequence).

As DNA, the CDR3 is TGTGCCAGCAGTTCGACAGATACGCAGTATTTT. As protein: CASSSTDTQYF. This chain connects TRBV27 to TRBJ2-3, with D unresolved. Trimming left V 4 bases short and J 3 bases short, with 2 bases between. The CDR3 loop spans 11 amino acids. In germline, CDR1 is MNHEY, CDR2 SMNVEV (reference sequence).

The chain links TRBV2 to TRBJ2-7; D is uncertain. There are 13 residues in the CDR3. Per the germline V gene, CDR1 is SNHLY and CDR2 is FYNNEI. V was shortened by 7 bases and J by 2 bases, with 12 bases between the two germline ends. CDR3 region: CASITTDTYEQYF. The CDR3 bases are TGTGCCAGCATCACGACTGATACCTACGAGCAGTACTTC.

The gene calls are TRBV11-2 and TRBJ2-7; perhaps TRBD1 as D (6 bases). Trimming pared 1 base from V and 3 bases from J, leaving 13 bases between. There are 15 residues in the CDR3. In germline, CDR1 is SGHAT, CDR2 FQNNGV. The CDR3 coding sequence is TGTGCCAGCAGCTTAGGAGGACAGCGAATCTACGAGCAGTACTTC. It codes for CASSLGGQRIYEQYF.

CDR3 amino acids: CASSDRLAPDTQYF. The DNA of the CDR3 is TGTGCCAGCAGCGATAGACTAGCCCCAGATACGCAGTATTTT. The chain has TRBV11-2 and TRBJ2-3; 7 bases align to TRBD2. Germline V gives CDR1 SGHAT, CDR2 FQNNGV. The CDR3 runs to 14 residues. V was clipped by 5 bases and J by 4 bases; unmatched bases: 6.

V gene TRBV30 combines with J gene TRBJ2-7; 8 nucleotides align to TRBD2. Germline V CDR1 and CDR2: GTSNPN, SVGIG (reference sequence). Losses at the gene ends were 2 bases for V and 2 bases for J; bases not matched to a gene: 8. The CDR3 is made up of 15 amino acids. CDR3 nucleotide sequence: TGTGCCTGGAGTCTTATGCTAGCGGGTCCCTACGAGCAGTACTTC. This sequence encodes CAWSLMLAGPYEQYF.

The V call is TRBV6-4, the J call TRBJ2-7; D not resolved. The germline V and J ends were trimmed by 7 bases and 9 bases, with 7 bases remaining between them. The length of the CDR3 is 9 residues. CDR1 is MRHNA and CDR2 is SNTAGT in the germline V gene. DNA of the CDR3: TGTGCCAGCATACCAGGGCAGTACTTC. Residues: CASIPGQYF.

The CDR3 sequence: CASSDENRDYEQYF. Written as DNA, the CDR3 is TGTGCCAGCAGTGACGAGAACAGGGACTACGAGCAGTACTTC. The genes are TRBV2 and TRBJ2-7; D is perhaps TRBD1 (6 bases). CDR3 length: 14 residues. Trimming stripped 3 bases from V and 3 bases from J, with 12 bases between. Germline V gives CDR1 SNHLY, CDR2 FYNNEI.

This sequence joins TRBV19 and TRBJ2-7; the match to TRBD1 covers 11 bases. Losses at the gene ends were 5 bases for V and 6 bases for J; bases not matched to a gene: 12. The CDR3 sequence is 16 residues long. Germline CDR1 is LNHDA and CDR2 is SQIVND (reference sequence). CDR3: CASSAGQGAFGFEQYF. The CDR3 bases are TGTGCCAGTAGTGCCGGACAGGGGGCTTTTGGATTCGAGCAGTACTTC.

The chain uses TRBV2 and TRBJ2-1; D is possibly TRBD1 (6 bases). The CDR3 spans 14 residues. Per the germline V gene, CDR1 is SNHLY and CDR2 is FYNNEI. Trimming took 11 bases from V and 8 from J, leaving 22 bases between them. CDR3 DNA sequence: TGTGCCCACAAAGGGTTTACAGGGAGATATGAGCAGTTCTTC. Protein: CAHKGFTGRYEQFF.

J is TRBJ2-7 and V is TRBV5-1, with D maybe TRBD1 (6 bases). CDR1 is SGHRS, CDR2 YFSETQ, per germline. V was pared by 5 bases and J by 3 bases, with 36 bases between. CDR3 length: 21 amino acids. Written as DNA, the CDR3 is TGCGCCAGCAGTAGGAGAGAAAGGGGGATTCATCCAACGTCCCCACTCTACGAGCAGTACTTC. Its protein product is CASSRRERGIHPTSPLYEQYF.

This sequence joins TRBV9 and TRBJ2-5, with D perhaps TRBD2 (5 bases). V was pared by 0 bases and J by 5 bases, with 11 bases between. The V gene's germline CDR1 is SGDLS and CDR2 YYNGEE. This CDR3 region has 14 residues. The CDR3 reads CASSVGNSEETQYF. As DNA, the CDR3 is TGTGCCAGCAGCGTAGGTAATAGCGAGGAGACCCAGTACTTC. The full variable domain, completed using reference TRBV9 and TRBJ2-5, is DSGVTQTPKHLITATGQRVTLRCSPRSGDLSVYWYQQSLDQGLQFLIQYYNGEERAKGNILERFSAQQFPDLHSELNLSSLELGDSALYFCASSVGNSEETQYFGPGTRLLVL.

This chain links TRBV5-4 with TRBJ2-5, with 11 bases aligning to TRBD2. The CDR3 consists of 17 residues. The trim removed 2 bases at V and 0 bases at J, leaving 6 bases unmatched. Germline CDR1 reads SGHNT; CDR2 reads YYREEE (reference sequence). Written as DNA, the CDR3 is TGTGCCAGCAGCTTTGGACTAGCGGGTGCGTACCAAGAGACCCAGTACTTC. Translation: CASSFGLAGAYQETQYF.

This chain uses TRBV29-1 with TRBJ2-7, with TRBD1 matching 10 bases. CDR3 length equals 16 residues. Trimming took 0 bases from V and 2 from J; bases not matched to a gene: 7. In germline, CDR1 is SQVTM, CDR2 ANQGSEA. The CDR3 DNA reads TGCAGCGTTGAAGATTTTGGGACAGGGGCTACCTACGAGCAGTACTTC. Its protein product is CSVEDFGTGATYEQYF.

The chain has TRBV23-1 and TRBJ1-2; D is perhaps TRBD1 (5 bases). TRBV23-1 is known as an ORF, though its function is uncertain. CDR3 length equals 15 residues. The germline V and J ends were trimmed by 4 bases and 4 bases, with 16 bases remaining between them. The CDR3 sequence: CASSPTVRFLYGYTF. In DNA form, the CDR3 reads TGCGCCAGCAGTCCGACAGTTAGATTCCTCTATGGCTACACCTTC.

The chain recombines TRBV19 with TRBJ2-7; D gene uncertain. With 2 bases removed from V and 0 bases from J, the gap between germline ends came to 8 bases. Germline-derived CDR1 and CDR2 are LNHDA and SQIVND (reference sequence). The CDR3 contains 14 residues. The chain's CDR3 is CASSISMSSYEQYF. The DNA for the CDR3 is TGTGCCAGTAGTATATCTATGAGCTCCTACGAGCAGTACTTC.

The chain has TRBV4-1 and TRBJ1-1; 7 nucleotides align to TRBD1. The CDR3 runs to 14 residues. Trimming at V came to 3 bases and at J to 5 bases, leaving 6 bases not matched to a gene. Per the germline V gene, CDR1 is MGHRA and CDR2 is YSYEKL. In DNA, the CDR3 is TGCGCCAGCAGCCAGATACAGGGGAGGACTGAAGCTTTCTTT. This gives the protein CASSQIQGRTEAFF.

In its sample, this clone was seen once. The CDR3 is CAWSVRAGELFF. The CDR3 region has the DNA TGTGCCTGGAGTGTTCGGGCCGGGGAGCTGTTTTTT. The V gene is TRBV30, the J gene TRBJ2-2; no firm D call. The CDR3 loop spans 12 amino acids. In germline, CDR1 is GTSNPN, CDR2 SVGIG (reference sequence). Deletions cut 0 bases from V and 6 bases from J, with 5 bases between.

This clone was found a few times. The chain employs TRBV6-1 and TRBJ2-7; maybe TRBD1 (6 bases). Germline assignment: CDR1 MNHNS and CDR2 SASEGT. The CDR3 sequence is 13 residues long. The V end lost 4 bases, the J end lost 3 bases, and 10 bases lay between the germline ends. The CDR3: CASSGAGDYEQYF. For the CDR3, the DNA is TGTGCCAGCAGTGGGGCAGGGGACTACGAGCAGTACTTC.

V gene TRBV11-2 combines with J gene TRBJ2-3; unclear D gene. The CDR3 length is 15 residues. Germline CDR1 SGHAT, CDR2 FQNNGV. The V end was cut by 1 base, the J end by 4 bases, with 12 bases between. The CDR3 spells CASSLAVNSADTQYF. For the CDR3, the DNA is TGTGCCAGCAGCTTAGCGGTTAACAGTGCAGATACGCAGTATTTT. The variable domain in full, with the rest retrieved from reference TRBV11-2 and TRBJ2-3, is EAGVAQSPRYKIIEKRQSVAFWCNPISGHATLYWYQQILGQGPKLLIQFQNNGVVDDSQLPKDRFSAERLKGVDSTLKIQPAKLEDSAVYLCASSLAVNSADTQYFGPGTRLTVL.

This chain uses TRBV2 with TRBJ2-1, with TRBD1 identical over 7 bases. Germline V gives CDR1 SNHLY, CDR2 FYNNEI. With V trimmed by 7 bases and J by 10 bases, 10 bases remained unmatched. The CDR3 extends over 13 amino acids. CDR3 residues: CASNDRAAGEQFF. The CDR3 bases are TGTGCCAGCAACGACAGGGCCGCAGGAGAGCAGTTCTTC.

J is TRBJ1-1 and V is TRBV12-5; D unclear. Trimming removed 0 bases at V and 0 bases at J, with 20 bases between. CDR3 length: 19 residues. The germline gives CDR1 LGHNT, CDR2 FRNRAP. CDR3 loop: CASGLVIILGVGMNTEAFF. The CDR3 DNA follows: TGTGCTAGTGGTTTGGTAATAATTCTCGGGGTGGGGATGAACACTGAAGCTTTCTTT.

The chain couples TRBV2 to TRBJ2-3; 13 nucleotides match TRBD2. This CDR3 has 16 amino acids. Losses at the gene ends were 6 bases for V and 2 bases for J; bases not matched to a gene: 5. Germline V gives CDR1 SNHLY, CDR2 FYNNEI. CDR3 coding DNA: TGTGCCAGCAGCGTCGGACTAGCGGGGGACACAGATACGCAGTATTTT. This gives the protein CASSVGLAGDTDTQYF.

The chain employs TRBV28 and TRBJ2-5; 10 positions agree with TRBD2. J was trimmed by 4 bases and V by 6 bases; bases with no gene match: 5. The germline V gene has CDR1 MDHEN and CDR2 SYDVKM. This CDR3 is built from 14 residues. CDR3 coding DNA: TGTGCCAGCAGCCACGTAGCGGGAGGAGAGACCCAGTACTTC. Translated, it gives CASSHVAGGETQYF. The whole variable domain, filled in from reference TRBV28 and TRBJ2-5, reads DVKVTQSSRYLVKRTGEKVFLECVQDMDHENMFWYRQDPGLGLRLIYFSYDVKMKEKGDIPEGYSVSREKKERFSLILESASTNQTSMYLCASSHVAGGETQYFGPGTRLLVL.

The table lists this clone with a few counts. V is TRBV27 and J is TRBJ1-6, with a possible D match to TRBD1 (5 bases). The CDR3 sequence is 16 residues long. The V gene lost 6 bases and the J gene lost 7 bases, with 19 bases spanning the gap. CDR1 MNHEY and CDR2 SMNVEV come from the germline V gene (reference sequence). CDR3 bases: TGTGCCAGCAGAGTCACAGCGGGACGCCGGAATTCACCCCTCCACTTT. Its translation: CASRVTAGRRNSPLHF.

This clone showed up just a few times. The CDR3 protein is CASSLGQGWYEQYF. In nucleotides, the CDR3 is TGTGCCAGCAGCTTAGGACAGGGATGGTACGAGCAGTACTTC. The chain couples TRBV5-6 to TRBJ2-7, with 8 positions matching TRBD1. The CDR3 covers 14 residues. From germline, CDR1 is SGHDT and CDR2 YYEEEE. V shed 2 bases, J shed 4 bases, and the junction held 5 bases outside the gene matches.

This chain joins TRBV27 and TRBJ2-5; 9 nucleotides align to TRBD1. Germline V gene data show CDR1 as MNHEY and CDR2 as SMNVEV (reference sequence). V lost 5 bases to trimming and J lost 5 bases; unmatched junction nucleotides: 9. The CDR3 runs 15 residues. The CDR3 coding sequence is TGTGCCAGCAGTCTAGGACAGGGGAGTGGGGAGACCCAGTACTTC. Its protein product is CASSLGQGSGETQYF.